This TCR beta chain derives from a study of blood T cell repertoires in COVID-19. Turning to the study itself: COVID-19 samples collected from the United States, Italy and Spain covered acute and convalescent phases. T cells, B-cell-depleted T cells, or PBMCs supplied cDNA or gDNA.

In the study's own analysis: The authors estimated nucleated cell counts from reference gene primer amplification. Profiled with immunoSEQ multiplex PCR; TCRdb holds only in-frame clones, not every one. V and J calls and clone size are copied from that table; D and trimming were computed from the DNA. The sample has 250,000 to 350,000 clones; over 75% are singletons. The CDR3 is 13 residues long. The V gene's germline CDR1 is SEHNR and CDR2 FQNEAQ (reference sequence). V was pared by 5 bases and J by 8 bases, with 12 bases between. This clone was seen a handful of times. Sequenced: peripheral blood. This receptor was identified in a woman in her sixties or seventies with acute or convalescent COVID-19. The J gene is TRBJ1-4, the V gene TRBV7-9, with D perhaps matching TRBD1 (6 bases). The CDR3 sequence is CASSPGQREKLFF. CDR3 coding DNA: TGTGCCAGCAGCCCGGGACAACGAGAAAAACTGTTTTTT.